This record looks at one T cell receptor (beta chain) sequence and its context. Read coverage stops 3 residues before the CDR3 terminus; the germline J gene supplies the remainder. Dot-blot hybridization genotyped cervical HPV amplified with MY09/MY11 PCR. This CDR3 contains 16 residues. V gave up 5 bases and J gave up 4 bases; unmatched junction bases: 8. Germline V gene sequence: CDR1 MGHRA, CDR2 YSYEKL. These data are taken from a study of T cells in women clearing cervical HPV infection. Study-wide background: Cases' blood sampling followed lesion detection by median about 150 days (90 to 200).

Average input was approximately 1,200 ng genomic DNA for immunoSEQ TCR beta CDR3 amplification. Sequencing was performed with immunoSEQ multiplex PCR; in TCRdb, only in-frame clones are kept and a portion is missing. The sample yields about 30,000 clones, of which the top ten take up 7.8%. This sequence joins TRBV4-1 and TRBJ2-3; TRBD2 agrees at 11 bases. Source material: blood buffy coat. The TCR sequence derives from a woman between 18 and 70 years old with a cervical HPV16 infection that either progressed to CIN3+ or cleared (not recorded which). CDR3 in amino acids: CASSESGTSGSDTQYF. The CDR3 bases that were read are TGCGCCAGCAGCGAGTCCGGGACTAGCGGTTCAGATACG.